The 29 T cell receptor beta chains below were found in one sample sequenced in a study of blood T cell repertoires in COVID-19. Assay used: immunoSEQ multiplex PCR; TCRdb lists only in-frame clones, some missing. The top ten clones hold 1.3% of a sample with hundreds of thousands of clones, around nine tenths of them seen once. The specimen was peripheral blood. Receptors originate from a man between 65 and 85 years old with acute or convalescent COVID-19.

This clone has just a few counts. DNA for the CDR3: TGTGCCACCAGGGAATCTAGCGAAGAGACCCAGTACTTC. Translation gives CATRESSEETQYF. The chain links TRBV24-1 to TRBJ2-5, with D possibly being TRBD2 (6 bases). Trimming pared 7 bases from V and 3 bases from J, leaving 11 bases between. This CDR3 region has 13 residues. The V gene's germline CDR1 is KGHDR and CDR2 SFDVKD.

This clone was observed a handful of times. This CDR3 reads CASSPGQQWGAEAFF. CDR3 nucleotide sequence: TGTGCCAGCTCTCCGGGACAGCAATGGGGCGCTGAAGCTTTCTTT. The chain couples TRBV18 to TRBJ1-1, with 7 bases aligning to TRBD1. CDR1 is KGHSH and CDR2 is LQKENI in the germline V gene. The V and J ends lost 6 bases and 6 bases, in that order; junction bases with no gene match: 13. This CDR3 region has 15 residues.

This chain joins TRBV28 and TRBJ1-5; weak D call: TRBD1 (6 bases). The germline V gene has CDR1 MDHEN and CDR2 SYDVKM. V lost 2 bases, J lost 8 bases, and 16 bases lay in between. The CDR3 has 15 residues. The CDR3 region is CASSLGQGNTKPQHF. The CDR3 DNA is TGTGCCAGCAGTTTAGGGCAGGGGAATACGAAGCCCCAGCATTTT.

The CDR3 DNA follows: TGTGCCAGCAGACCACAGGGGGTTGGCGGGGAGCTGTTTTTT. This encodes CASRPQGVGGELFF. J is TRBJ2-2 and V is TRBV2; TRBD1 aligns across 8 bases. This CDR3 is built from 14 residues. Trimming at V came to 6 bases and at J to 7 bases, leaving 7 bases not matched to a gene. Germline CDR1 SNHLY, CDR2 FYNNEI.

This chain links TRBV28 with TRBJ2-1, with TRBD2 matching 14 bases. Trimming cost V 3 bases and J 2 bases; bases outside gene matches: 3. Germline CDR1 MDHEN, CDR2 SYDVKM. The CDR3 covers 17 residues. This CDR3 is CASSLGGLAGAYNEQFF. CDR3 DNA sequence: TGTGCCAGCAGTTTGGGGGGACTAGCGGGGGCCTACAATGAGCAGTTCTTC.

The table lists this clone with a few counts. The rearrangement joins TRBV14 to TRBJ2-3; weak D call: TRBD2 (6 bases). CDR1 and CDR2 from the germline V gene are SGHDN and FVKESK. The CDR3 sequence is 14 residues long. Trimming left V 5 bases short and J 4 bases short, with 13 bases between. CDR3 DNA sequence: TGTGCCAGCAGCAAGACGGGAGTCGCAGATACGCAGTATTTT. Residues: CASSKTGVADTQYF. The entire variable domain, with the rest obtained from reference TRBV14 and TRBJ2-3, is as follows: EAGVTQFPSHSVIEKGQTVTLRCDPISGHDNLYWYRRVMGKEIKFLLHFVKESKQDESGMPNNRFLAERTGGTYSTLKVQPAELEDSGVYFCASSKTGVADTQYFGPGTRLTVL.

The chain carries TRBV7-2 and TRBJ1-4; no clear D. The V and J ends lost 2 bases and 4 bases respectively, with 11 bases between them. This CDR3 region has 15 residues. Germline CDR1 SGHTA, CDR2 FQGNSA. The CDR3 loop reads CASSLFGRSNEKLFF. CDR3 coding DNA: TGTGCCAGCAGCTTATTTGGGCGTAGTAATGAAAAACTGTTTTTT.

The rearrangement links TRBV29-1 to TRBJ1-2; 8 bases fit TRBD1. CDR1 is SQVTM, CDR2 ANQGSEA, per germline. J gave up 8 bases and V 6 bases, and 11 bases lay outside the gene matches. CDR3 length: 13 amino acids. The chain's CDR3 is CSVRGTGVRGYTF. The CDR3 coding sequence is TGCAGCGTGCGCGGGACAGGCGTTCGGGGCTACACCTTC. The full variable domain, in which reference TRBV29-1 and TRBJ1-2 provide the parts outside the CDR3, is SAVISQKPSRDICQRGTSLTIQCQVDSQVTMMFWYRQQPGQSLTLIATANQGSEATYESGFVIDKFPISRPNLTFSTLTVSNMSPEDSSIYLCSVRGTGVRGYTFGSGTRLTVV.

The genes are TRBV5-4 and TRBJ1-2; TRBD1 matches 10 bases. In germline, CDR1 is SGHNT, CDR2 YYREEE (reference sequence). The CDR3 is 13 residues long. With 4 bases clipped from V and 5 bases from J, the junction kept 2 bases outside the gene matches. CDR3 in DNA: TGTGCCAGCAGCACGGGACAGGGGTATGGCTACACCTTC. It specifies CASSTGQGYGYTF.

This sequence joins TRBV5-1 and TRBJ1-2; D perhaps matches TRBD1 (6 bases). With 4 bases removed from V and 3 bases from J, the gap between germline ends came to 16 bases. The CDR3 totals 15 residues. Looked up from germline, CDR1 is SGHRS and CDR2 is YFSETQ. The CDR3 DNA follows: TGCGCCAGCAGCCACAGGGACCAAGGGGACTATGGCTACACCTTC. Amino acids: CASSHRDQGDYGYTF.

This clone has just a few counts. This chain links TRBV19 with TRBJ2-3, with 9 nucleotides matching TRBD2. Germline V CDR1 and CDR2: LNHDA, SQIVND (reference sequence). V lost 6 bases to trimming and J lost 3 bases; unmatched junction nucleotides: 7. The CDR3 covers 15 residues. CDR3 DNA: TGTGCCAGTAGAGAGCTAGCGGGGATTACAGATACGCAGTATTTT. It is translated as CASRELAGITDTQYF. Filled out from reference TRBV19 and TRBJ2-3, the complete variable domain reads DGGITQSPKYLFRKEGQNVTLSCEQNLNHDAMYWYRQDPGQGLRLIYYSQIVNDFQKGDIAEGYSVSREKKESFPLTVTSAQKNPTAFYLCASRELAGITDTQYFGPGTRLTVL.

This rearrangement joins TRBV7-2 to TRBJ1-1, with no clear D. The CDR3 spans 13 residues. Trimming cost V 5 bases and J 11 bases, with 18 bases left between them. Germline V gene data show CDR1 as SGHTA and CDR2 as FQGNSA. Written as DNA, the CDR3 is TGTGCCAGCAGCCGCCCTAACATGGGAGAGGCTTTCTTT. Translating it yields CASSRPNMGEAFF.

The rearrangement links TRBV29-1 to TRBJ2-7, with 7 nucleotides matching TRBD1. The CDR3 totals 14 residues. Per germline, CDR1 SQVTM and CDR2 ANQGSEA. V dropped 7 bases and J dropped 0; count of bases not matched to a gene: 9. CDR3 region: CSGKGGRNSYEQYF. For the CDR3, the DNA is TGCAGCGGAAAAGGGGGCCGGAACTCCTACGAGCAGTACTTC.

The rearrangement links TRBV5-1 to TRBJ1-3; no definite D call. The germline CDR1 and CDR2 sequences are SGHRS and YFSETQ. This CDR3 contains 16 residues. The CDR3 loop reads CSCPRSSANSGNTIYF. CDR3 nucleotides: TGCTCGTGCCCCCGTTCGAGCGCCAACTCTGGAAACACCATATATTTT.

The gene calls are TRBV9 and TRBJ2-1, with D possibly being TRBD1 (6 bases). V lost 0 bases, J lost 8 bases, and 15 bases lay in between. Germline CDR1 reads SGDLS; CDR2 reads YYNGEE. There are 15 residues in the CDR3. DNA for the CDR3: TGTGCCAGCAGCGTAGCTAAGGAAGGGGGTTATGAGCAGTTCTTC. Protein sequence: CASSVAKEGGYEQFF.

This clone was counted between two and nine times. The chain recombines TRBV20-1 with TRBJ1-3; unclear D gene. This CDR3 spans 16 amino acids. Germline V gives CDR1 DFQATT, CDR2 SNEGSKA (reference sequence). With 3 bases removed from V and 0 bases from J, the gap between germline ends came to 15 bases. The CDR3 loop reads CSASLTGIVSGNTIYF. CDR3 bases: TGCAGTGCTAGTCTTACTGGTATAGTCTCTGGAAACACCATATATTTT.

This clone appeared a single time. CDR3 in amino acids: CASSLAPGQLNTEAFF. The CDR3 bases are TGTGCCAGCAGCTTAGCTCCGGGACAGCTGAACACTGAAGCTTTCTTT. The rearrangement uses TRBV7-9 and TRBJ1-1; 7 bases agree with TRBD1. Germline CDR1 is SEHNR and CDR2 is FQNEAQ (reference sequence). The CDR3 contains 16 residues. The junction had 4 bases not matched to a gene; V was cut back by 0 bases and J by 0 bases.

The rearrangement links TRBV29-1 to TRBJ1-1, with TRBD1 as a possible D gene (5 bases). Germline assignment: CDR1 SQVTM and CDR2 ANQGSEA. The CDR3 sequence is 13 residues long. Trimming took 6 bases from V and 4 from J, leaving 15 bases between them. Here the CDR3 reads CSVRSRAVTEAFF. The CDR3 nucleotides are TGCAGCGTGCGCTCCAGGGCGGTCACTGAAGCTTTCTTT.

CDR3 sequence (DNA): TGCGCCAGCAGCCAAGATAGTCGGGAAAACACTGAAGCTTTCTTT. This sequence encodes CASSQDSRENTEAFF. The chain recombines TRBV4-3 with TRBJ1-1, with D unresolved. Trimming left V 0 bases short and J 2 bases short, with 10 bases between. Germline CDR1 reads LGHNA; CDR2 reads YSLEER. CDR3 length: 15 amino acids.

V gene TRBV10-3 combines with J gene TRBJ2-7, with 10 nucleotides matching TRBD1. Trimming at V came to 2 bases and at J to 3 bases, leaving 4 bases not matched to a gene. Germline loops: CDR1 ENHRY, CDR2 SYGVKD. This CDR3 has 15 residues. The CDR3 is CAISERDRGVYEQYF. CDR3 in DNA: TGTGCCATCAGTGAGAGGGACAGGGGAGTCTACGAGCAGTACTTC.

This chain links TRBV10-3 with TRBJ2-1, with 10 bases that match TRBD2. The germline V gene has CDR1 ENHRY and CDR2 SYGVKD. Trimming removed 8 bases from V and 5 bases from J; junction bases left unmatched: 3. There are 13 residues in the CDR3. The CDR3 sequence is CAIASGSNNEQFF. The CDR3 coding sequence is TGTGCCATCGCTAGCGGGAGTAACAATGAGCAGTTCTTC.

This clone came up a few times. The chain joins TRBV5-1 to TRBJ1-4, with D possibly matching TRBD1 (5 bases). The CDR3 length is 15 residues. CDR1 is SGHRS and CDR2 is YFSETQ in the germline V gene. V dropped 2 bases and J dropped 3 bases, with 11 bases sitting between them. The CDR3: CASSFQGRPNEKLFF. CDR3 sequence (DNA): TGCGCCAGCAGCTTTCAGGGCCGCCCTAATGAAAAACTGTTTTTT.

The chain uses TRBV29-1 and TRBJ2-1, with 14 bases lining up with TRBD2. This CDR3 region has 17 residues. V lost 1 base to trimming and J lost 1 base; unmatched junction nucleotides: 3. Germline V CDR1 and CDR2: SQVTM, ANQGSEA. CDR3: CSVEGGTSGRSYNEQFF. CDR3 in DNA: TGCAGCGTTGAAGGTGGGACTAGCGGGAGATCCTACAATGAGCAGTTCTTC.

The chain joins TRBV5-1 to TRBJ2-7; D may be TRBD1 (5 bases). The CDR3 has 15 residues. V dropped 5 bases and J dropped 3 bases, with 18 bases sitting between them. The germline CDR1 and CDR2 sequences are SGHRS and YFSETQ. CDR3 residues: CASRPAGIGYYEQYF. CDR3 sequence (DNA): TGCGCCAGCAGACCCGCAGGGATTGGATACTACGAGCAGTACTTC.

The V call is TRBV30, the J call TRBJ2-3; maybe TRBD2 (5 bases). The CDR3 consists of 12 residues. The germline V gene has CDR1 GTSNPN and CDR2 SVGIG (reference sequence). Trimming shortened V by 2 bases and J by 3 bases, and 6 bases separated the two germline ends. CDR3 coding DNA: TGTGCCTGGAGTAGGGAGACAGATACGCAGTATTTT. This codes for CAWSRETDTQYF. Full variable domain (outside the CDR3, taken from reference TRBV30 and TRBJ2-3): SQTIHQWPATLVQPVGSPLSLECTVEGTSNPNLYWYRQAAGRGLQLLFYSVGIGQISSEVPQNLSASRPQDRQFILSSKKLLLSDSGFYLCAWSRETDTQYFGPGTRLTVL.

The rearrangement uses TRBV6-5 and TRBJ2-7; 9 bases fit TRBD2. Germline loops: CDR1 MNHEY, CDR2 SVGAGI. V lost 0 bases and J lost 6; bases outside the gene matches: 9. This CDR3 has 16 amino acids. The CDR3 here is CASSYSSSGRLSEQYF. The DNA of the CDR3 is TGTGCCAGCAGTTACTCGAGTAGCGGGAGACTGAGCGAGCAGTACTTC.

The rearrangement links TRBV12-3 or TRBV12-4 to TRBJ2-5, with TRBD2 as a possible D gene (6 bases). The CDR3 contains 12 residues. V lost 6 bases to trimming and J lost 9 bases, with 14 bases between them. The CDR3 region has the DNA TGTGCCAGCAGCAATACCCCGGGGGCCCAGTACTTC. This codes for CASSNTPGAQYF.

This chain connects TRBV19 to TRBJ1-4; no reliable D call. V lost 6 bases to trimming and J lost 5 bases, with 13 bases between them. The CDR3 is 14 residues long. Germline V gene sequence: CDR1 LNHDA, CDR2 SQIVND (reference sequence). The CDR3 here is CASSPLGENEKLFF. Here the CDR3 DNA reads TGTGCCAGTAGCCCACTCGGGGAAAATGAAAAACTGTTTTTT. Full variable domain (missing parts from reference TRBV19 and TRBJ1-4): DGGITQSPKYLFRKEGQNVTLSCEQNLNHDAMYWYRQDPGQGLRLIYYSQIVNDFQKGDIAEGYSVSREKKESFPLTVTSAQKNPTAFYLCASSPLGENEKLFFGSGTQLSVL.

The rearrangement links TRBV3-1 (or the pseudogene TRBV3-2) to TRBJ2-1; TRBD2 aligns across 10 bases. The CDR3 has 15 amino acids. CDR1 and CDR2 (germline): LGHDT, YNNKEL (reference sequence). With 6 bases clipped from V and 2 bases from J, the junction kept 4 bases outside the gene matches. DNA for the CDR3: TGTGCCAGCAGTTCTACTAGCGGGGCCTACAATGAGCAGTTCTTC. The encoded protein is CASSSTSGAYNEQFF.